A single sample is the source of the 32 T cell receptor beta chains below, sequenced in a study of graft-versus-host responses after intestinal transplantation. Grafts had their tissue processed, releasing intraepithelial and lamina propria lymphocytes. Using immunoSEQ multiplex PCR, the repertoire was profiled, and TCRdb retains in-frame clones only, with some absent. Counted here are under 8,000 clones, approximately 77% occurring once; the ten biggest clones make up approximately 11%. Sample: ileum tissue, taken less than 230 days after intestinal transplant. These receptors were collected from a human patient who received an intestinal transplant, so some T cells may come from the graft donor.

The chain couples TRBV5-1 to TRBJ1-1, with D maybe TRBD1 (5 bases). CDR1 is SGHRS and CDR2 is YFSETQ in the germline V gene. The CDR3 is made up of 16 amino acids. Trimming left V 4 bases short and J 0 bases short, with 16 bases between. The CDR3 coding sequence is TGCGCCAGCAGCCGTGGGGCAGGGCCCATGAACACTGAAGCTTTCTTT. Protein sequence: CASSRGAGPMNTEAFF.

Written as DNA, the CDR3 is TGTGCCATCAGAGACCCTAGCGGGGGGCAGTTCTTC. Translated: CAIRDPSGGQFF. This chain joins TRBV10-3 and TRBJ2-1; 10 bases line up with TRBD2. CDR1 is ENHRY, CDR2 SYGVKD, per germline. The CDR3 runs to 12 residues. The V segment lost 6 bases and the J segment 12 bases; nucleotides outside the gene matches: 5.

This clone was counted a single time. CDR3 sequence (DNA): TGTGCCAGCAGTTCCTCAGACAGGGGCGTTTCTACAGATACGCAGTATTTT. This translates into CASSSSDRGVSTDTQYF. The rearrangement joins TRBV25-1 to TRBJ2-3, with TRBD1 matching over 8 bases. Germline V gives CDR1 MGHDK, CDR2 SYGVNS. V shed 5 bases and J 3 bases; nucleotides not matched to a gene: 13. There are 17 residues in the CDR3.

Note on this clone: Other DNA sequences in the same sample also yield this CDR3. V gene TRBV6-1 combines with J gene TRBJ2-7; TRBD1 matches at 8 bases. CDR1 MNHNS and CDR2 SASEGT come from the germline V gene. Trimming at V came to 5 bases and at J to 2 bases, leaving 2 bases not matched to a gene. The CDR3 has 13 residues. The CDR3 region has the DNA TGTGCCAGCAGTCCCAGGGGGCCCTACGAGCAGTACTTC. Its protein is CASSPRGPYEQYF.

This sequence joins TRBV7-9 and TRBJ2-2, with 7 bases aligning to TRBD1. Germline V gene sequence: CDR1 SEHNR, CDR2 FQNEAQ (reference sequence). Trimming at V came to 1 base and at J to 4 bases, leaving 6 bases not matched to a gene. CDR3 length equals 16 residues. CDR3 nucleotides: TGTGCCAGCAGCTTAGTCCTCGGACAGGCCACCGGGGAGCTGTTTTTT. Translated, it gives CASSLVLGQATGELFF.

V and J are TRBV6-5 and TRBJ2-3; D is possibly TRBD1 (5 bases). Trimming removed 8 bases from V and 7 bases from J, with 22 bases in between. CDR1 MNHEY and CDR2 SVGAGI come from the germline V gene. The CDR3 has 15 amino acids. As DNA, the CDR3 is TGTGCCAGCGGGGAAGGGGCCCCGTGGTCGTATACGCAGTATTTT. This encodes CASGEGAPWSYTQYF.

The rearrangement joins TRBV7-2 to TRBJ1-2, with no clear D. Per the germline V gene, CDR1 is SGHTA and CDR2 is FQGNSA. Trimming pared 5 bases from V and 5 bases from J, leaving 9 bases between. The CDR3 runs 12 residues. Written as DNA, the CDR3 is TGTGCCAGCAGCCCGGGGAGTTATGGCTACACCTTC. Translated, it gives CASSPGSYGYTF. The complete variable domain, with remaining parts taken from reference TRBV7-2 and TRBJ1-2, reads GAGVSQSPSNKVTEKGKDVELRCDPISGHTALYWYRQSLGQGLEFLIYFQGNSAPDKSGLPSDRFSAERTGGSVSTLTIQRTQQEDSAVYLCASSPGSYGYTFGSGTRLTVV.

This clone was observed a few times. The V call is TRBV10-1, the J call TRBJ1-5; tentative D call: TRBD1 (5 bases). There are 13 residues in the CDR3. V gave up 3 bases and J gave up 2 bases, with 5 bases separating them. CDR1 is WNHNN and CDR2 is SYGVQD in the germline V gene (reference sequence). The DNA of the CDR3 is TGCGCCAGCAGTGACAGGGGCAATCAGCCCCAGCATTTT. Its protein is CASSDRGNQPQHF.

The CDR3 loop is CAASEAFF. CDR3 in DNA: TGTGCCGCGAGTGAAGCTTTCTTT. V and J are TRBV7-9 and TRBJ1-1; D not resolved. Trimming stripped 11 bases from V and 7 bases from J, with 5 bases between. Germline V CDR1 and CDR2: SEHNR, FQNEAQ (reference sequence). This CDR3 comprises 8 residues.

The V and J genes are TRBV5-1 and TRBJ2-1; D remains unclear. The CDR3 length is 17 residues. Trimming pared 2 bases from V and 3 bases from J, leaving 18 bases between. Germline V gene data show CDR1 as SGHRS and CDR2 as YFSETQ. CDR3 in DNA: TGCGCCAGCAGCTTAAAAAGCGAAACCCTGTACTACAATGAGCAGTTCTTC. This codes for CASSLKSETLYYNEQFF.

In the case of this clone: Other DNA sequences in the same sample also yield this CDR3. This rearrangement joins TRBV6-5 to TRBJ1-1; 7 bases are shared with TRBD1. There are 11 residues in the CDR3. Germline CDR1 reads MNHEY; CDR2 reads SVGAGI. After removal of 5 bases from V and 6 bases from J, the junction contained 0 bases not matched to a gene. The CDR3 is CASSQGAEAFF. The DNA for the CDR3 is TGTGCCAGCAGTCAGGGGGCTGAAGCTTTCTTT.

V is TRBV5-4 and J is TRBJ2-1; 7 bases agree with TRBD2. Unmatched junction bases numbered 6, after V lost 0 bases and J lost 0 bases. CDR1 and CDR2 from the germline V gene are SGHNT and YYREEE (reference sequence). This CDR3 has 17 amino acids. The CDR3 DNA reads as TGTGCCAGCAGCTTGGGTCTTGGCGGGAGCTCCTACAATGAGCAGTTCTTC. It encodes CASSLGLGGSSYNEQFF.

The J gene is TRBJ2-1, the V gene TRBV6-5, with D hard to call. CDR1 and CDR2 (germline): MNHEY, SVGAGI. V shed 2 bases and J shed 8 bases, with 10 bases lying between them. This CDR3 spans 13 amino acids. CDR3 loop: CASSYAIAYEQFF. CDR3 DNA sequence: TGTGCCAGCAGTTACGCGATAGCATATGAGCAGTTCTTC.

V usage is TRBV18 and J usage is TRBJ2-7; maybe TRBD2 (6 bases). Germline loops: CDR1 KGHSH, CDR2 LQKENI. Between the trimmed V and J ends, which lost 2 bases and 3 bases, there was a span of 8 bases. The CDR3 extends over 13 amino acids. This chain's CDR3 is CASSPNSGYEQYF. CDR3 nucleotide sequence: TGTGCCAGCTCACCAAATAGCGGCTACGAGCAGTACTTC.

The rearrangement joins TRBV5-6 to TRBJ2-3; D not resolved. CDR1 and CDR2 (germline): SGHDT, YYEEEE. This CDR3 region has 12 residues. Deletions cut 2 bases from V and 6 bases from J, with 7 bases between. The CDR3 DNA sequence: TGTGCCAGCAGCTTCGGTTCGGATACGCAGTATTTT. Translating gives CASSFGSDTQYF. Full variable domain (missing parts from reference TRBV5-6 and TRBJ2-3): DAGVTQSPTHLIKTRGQQVTLRCSPKSGHDTVSWYQQALGQGPQFIFQYYEEEERQRGNFPDRFSGHQFPNYSSELNVNALLLGDSALYLCASSFGSDTQYFGPGTRLTVL.

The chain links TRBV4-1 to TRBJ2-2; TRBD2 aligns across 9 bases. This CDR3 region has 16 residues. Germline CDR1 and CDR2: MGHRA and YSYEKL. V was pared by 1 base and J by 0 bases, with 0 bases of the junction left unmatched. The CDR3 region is CASSQGLAANTGELFF. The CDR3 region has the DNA TGCGCCAGCAGCCAAGGACTAGCGGCGAACACCGGGGAGCTGTTTTTT.

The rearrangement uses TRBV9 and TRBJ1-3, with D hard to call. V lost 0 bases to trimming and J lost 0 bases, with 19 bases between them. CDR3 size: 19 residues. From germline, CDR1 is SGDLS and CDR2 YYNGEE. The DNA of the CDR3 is TGTGCCAGCAGCGTAGGAGCTCGTGATCTCGCCCTCTCTGGAAACACCATATATTTT. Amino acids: CASSVGARDLALSGNTIYF.

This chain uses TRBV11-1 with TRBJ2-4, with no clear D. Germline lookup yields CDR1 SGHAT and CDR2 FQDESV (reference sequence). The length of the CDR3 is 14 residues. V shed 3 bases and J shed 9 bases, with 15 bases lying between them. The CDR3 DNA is TGTGCCAGCAGCTTCTCCCTCCCCTCGGGCATTCAGTACTTC. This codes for CASSFSLPSGIQYF.

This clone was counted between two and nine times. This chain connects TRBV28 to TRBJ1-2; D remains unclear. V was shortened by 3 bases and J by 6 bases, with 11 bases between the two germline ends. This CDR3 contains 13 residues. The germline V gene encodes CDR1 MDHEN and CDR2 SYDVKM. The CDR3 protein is CASSFIQPNGYTF. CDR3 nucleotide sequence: TGTGCCAGCAGTTTCATACAACCCAATGGCTACACCTTC.

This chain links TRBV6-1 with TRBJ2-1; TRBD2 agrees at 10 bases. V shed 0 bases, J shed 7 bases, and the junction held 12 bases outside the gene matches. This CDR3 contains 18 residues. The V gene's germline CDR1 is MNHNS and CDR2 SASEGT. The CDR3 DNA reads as TGTGCCAGCAGTGAAGCGAGGGTCCTAGCGGGAGATCGGAATGAGCAGTTCTTC. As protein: CASSEARVLAGDRNEQFF.

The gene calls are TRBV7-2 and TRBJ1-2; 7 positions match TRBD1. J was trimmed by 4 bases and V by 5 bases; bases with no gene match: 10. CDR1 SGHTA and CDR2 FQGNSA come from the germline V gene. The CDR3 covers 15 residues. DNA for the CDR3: TGTGCCAGCAGCACCCGACAGGGTACCCTCTATGGCTACACCTTC. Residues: CASSTRQGTLYGYTF. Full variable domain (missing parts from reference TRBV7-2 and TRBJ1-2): GAGVSQSPSNKVTEKGKDVELRCDPISGHTALYWYRQSLGQGLEFLIYFQGNSAPDKSGLPSDRFSAERTGGSVSTLTIQRTQQEDSAVYLCASSTRQGTLYGYTFGSGTRLTVV.

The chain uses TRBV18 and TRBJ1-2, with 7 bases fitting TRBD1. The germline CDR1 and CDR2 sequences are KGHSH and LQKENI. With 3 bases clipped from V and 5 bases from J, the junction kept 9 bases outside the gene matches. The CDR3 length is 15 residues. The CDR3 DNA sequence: TGTGCCAGCTCACCCTCACAGGGGTTGGAGTATGGCTACACCTTC. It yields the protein CASSPSQGLEYGYTF.

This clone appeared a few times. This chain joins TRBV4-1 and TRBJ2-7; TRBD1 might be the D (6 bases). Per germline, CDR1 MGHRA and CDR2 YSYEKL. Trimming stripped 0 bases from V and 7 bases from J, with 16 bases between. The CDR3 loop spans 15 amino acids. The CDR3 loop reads CASSQDETRGGEQYF. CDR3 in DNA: TGCGCCAGCAGCCAAGATGAAACCAGGGGTGGAGAGCAGTACTTC.

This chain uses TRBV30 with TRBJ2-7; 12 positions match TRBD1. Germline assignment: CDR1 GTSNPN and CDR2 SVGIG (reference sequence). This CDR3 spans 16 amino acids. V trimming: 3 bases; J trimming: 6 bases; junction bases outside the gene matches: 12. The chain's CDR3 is CAWSPLPGQGAGEQYF. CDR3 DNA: TGTGCCTGGAGCCCGCTACCGGGACAGGGGGCAGGCGAGCAGTACTTC.

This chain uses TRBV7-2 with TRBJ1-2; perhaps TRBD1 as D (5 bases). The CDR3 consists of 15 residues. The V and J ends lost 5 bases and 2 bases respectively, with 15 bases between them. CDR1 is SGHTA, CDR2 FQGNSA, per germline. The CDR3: CASSDRRSINYGYTF. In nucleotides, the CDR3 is TGTGCCAGCAGCGACAGACGGTCAATAAACTATGGCTACACCTTC.

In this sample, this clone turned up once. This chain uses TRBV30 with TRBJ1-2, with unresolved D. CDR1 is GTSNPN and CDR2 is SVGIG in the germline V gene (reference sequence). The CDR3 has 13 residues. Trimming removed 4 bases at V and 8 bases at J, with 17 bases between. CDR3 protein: CAWNSPALGGYTF. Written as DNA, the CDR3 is TGTGCCTGGAACTCTCCTGCTCTCGGGGGCTACACCTTC.

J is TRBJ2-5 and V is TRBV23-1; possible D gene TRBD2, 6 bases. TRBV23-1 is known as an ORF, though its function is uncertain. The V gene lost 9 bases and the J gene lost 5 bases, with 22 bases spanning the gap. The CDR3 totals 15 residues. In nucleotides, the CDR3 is TGCGCCAGAGGTGGAGGGGATGGTGGGGAGGAGACCCAGTACTTC. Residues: CARGGGDGGEETQYF.

The CDR3 DNA is TGCGCCAGCAGTCGCTCCGGACAGGAAGACGGGGAGCTGTTTTTT. This sequence encodes CASSRSGQEDGELFF. The chain recombines TRBV23-1 with TRBJ2-2, with 7 bases matching TRBD1. TRBV23-1 qualifies as an ORF whose function is uncertain. The length of the CDR3 is 15 residues. Trimming at V came to 4 bases and at J to 7 bases, leaving 9 bases not matched to a gene.

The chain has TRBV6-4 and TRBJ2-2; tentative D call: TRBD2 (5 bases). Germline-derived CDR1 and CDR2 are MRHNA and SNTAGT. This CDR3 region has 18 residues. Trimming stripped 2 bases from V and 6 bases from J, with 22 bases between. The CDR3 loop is CASSDPPIALAGAGELFF. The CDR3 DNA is TGTGCCAGCAGTGACCCGCCTATTGCCCTAGCTGGTGCCGGGGAGCTGTTTTTT.

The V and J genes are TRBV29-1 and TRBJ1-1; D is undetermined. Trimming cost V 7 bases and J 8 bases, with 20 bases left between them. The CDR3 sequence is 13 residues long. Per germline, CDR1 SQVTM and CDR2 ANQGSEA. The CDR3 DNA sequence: TGCAGCGCCGCGGGCAGCCGATTGGGGGAAGCTTTCTTT. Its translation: CSAAGSRLGEAFF.

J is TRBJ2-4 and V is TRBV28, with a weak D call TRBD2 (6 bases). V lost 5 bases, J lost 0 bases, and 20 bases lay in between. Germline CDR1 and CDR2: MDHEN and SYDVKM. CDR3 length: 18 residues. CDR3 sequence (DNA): TGTGCCAGCAGTATACTTTTCCCGGGAGAAGGAGCCAAAAACATTCAGTACTTC. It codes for CASSILFPGEGAKNIQYF.

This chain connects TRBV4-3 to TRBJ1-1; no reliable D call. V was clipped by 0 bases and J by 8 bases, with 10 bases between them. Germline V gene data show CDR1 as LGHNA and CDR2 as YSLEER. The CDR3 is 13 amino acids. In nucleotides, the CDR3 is TGCGCCAGCAGCCAAGACGTACTGGGCGAAGCTTTCTTT. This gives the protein CASSQDVLGEAFF.